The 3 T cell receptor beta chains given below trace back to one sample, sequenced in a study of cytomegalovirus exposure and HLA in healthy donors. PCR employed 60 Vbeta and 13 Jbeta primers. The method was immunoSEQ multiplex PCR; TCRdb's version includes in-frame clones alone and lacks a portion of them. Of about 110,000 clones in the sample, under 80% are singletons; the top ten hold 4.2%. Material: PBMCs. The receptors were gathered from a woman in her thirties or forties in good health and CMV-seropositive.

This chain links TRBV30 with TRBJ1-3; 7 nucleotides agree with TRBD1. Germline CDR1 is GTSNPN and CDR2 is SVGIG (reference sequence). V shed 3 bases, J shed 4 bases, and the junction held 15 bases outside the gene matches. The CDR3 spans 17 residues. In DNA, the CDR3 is TGTGCCTGGAGGAGGGGGCGTCAGGGAGGATCCGGAAACACCATATATTTT. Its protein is CAWRRGRQGGSGNTIYF. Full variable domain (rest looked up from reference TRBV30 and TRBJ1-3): SQTIHQWPATLVQPVGSPLSLECTVEGTSNPNLYWYRQAAGRGLQLLFYSVGIGQISSEVPQNLSASRPQDRQFILSSKKLLLSDSGFYLCAWRRGRQGGSGNTIYFGEGSWLTVV.

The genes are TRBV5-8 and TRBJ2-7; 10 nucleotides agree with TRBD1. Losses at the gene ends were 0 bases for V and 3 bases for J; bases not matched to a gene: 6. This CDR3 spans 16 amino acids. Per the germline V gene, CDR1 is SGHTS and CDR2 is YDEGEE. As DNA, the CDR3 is TGTGCCAGCAGCTTGGTCCCGGGACAGGGGAACTACGAGCAGTACTTC. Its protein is CASSLVPGQGNYEQYF.

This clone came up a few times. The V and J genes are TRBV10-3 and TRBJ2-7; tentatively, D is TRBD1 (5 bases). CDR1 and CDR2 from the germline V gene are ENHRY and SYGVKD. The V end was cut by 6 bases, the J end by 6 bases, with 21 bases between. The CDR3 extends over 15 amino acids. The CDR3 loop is CAISQAGARSAEQYF. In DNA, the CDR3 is TGTGCCATCAGCCAGGCTGGGGCTCGTTCTGCCGAGCAGTACTTC.